This paragraph reports one TCR beta chain. What it binds is not known. The data were taken from a study of tumor-infiltrating lymphocytes in primary liver carcinoma. In the study overall: Aged between 30 and 69 years, the patients were men and women.

From around 500 ng total RNA, TCR beta cDNA was generated with a primer in the constant region. Each TCR beta library was derived from three nested multiplex PCR rounds that employed slightly modified ARM-PCR. Each of the first two PCR rounds ran nine to ten cycles with TRBV1-TRBV30 forward and C-beta reverse primers. TCRdb re-called the multiplex PCR reads through MiXCR, storing one row per CDR3 protein. The sample records 75,000 to 90,000 distinct CDR3 sequences, around 70% being singletons. Study observations and caveats: Researchers report that only about 7-25% of top clones turned up in all five tumor regions.

CDR1 is SGHAT and CDR2 is FQNNGV in the germline V gene. The CDR3 is 22 amino acids. Co-extracted RNA and DNA came from 20-30 mg of unsorted bulk tissue. This TCR was recovered from a man aged 40-49 years with primary liver carcinoma and hepatitis B virus infection. What was sequenced was liver tumor tissue from sampling region 1. The subset here: tumor region T1, superior pole. The gene calls are TRBV11-2 and TRBJ2-1, with D tentatively TRBD1 or TRBD2 (5 bases each). As DNA, the CDR3 is TGTACCGGCAGCCTTTCCTACCGGGGTCCCGTGAAACAGGTTCGCTCCTACAATGAGCAGTTCTTC. This translates into CTGSLSYRGPVKQVRSYNEQFF.